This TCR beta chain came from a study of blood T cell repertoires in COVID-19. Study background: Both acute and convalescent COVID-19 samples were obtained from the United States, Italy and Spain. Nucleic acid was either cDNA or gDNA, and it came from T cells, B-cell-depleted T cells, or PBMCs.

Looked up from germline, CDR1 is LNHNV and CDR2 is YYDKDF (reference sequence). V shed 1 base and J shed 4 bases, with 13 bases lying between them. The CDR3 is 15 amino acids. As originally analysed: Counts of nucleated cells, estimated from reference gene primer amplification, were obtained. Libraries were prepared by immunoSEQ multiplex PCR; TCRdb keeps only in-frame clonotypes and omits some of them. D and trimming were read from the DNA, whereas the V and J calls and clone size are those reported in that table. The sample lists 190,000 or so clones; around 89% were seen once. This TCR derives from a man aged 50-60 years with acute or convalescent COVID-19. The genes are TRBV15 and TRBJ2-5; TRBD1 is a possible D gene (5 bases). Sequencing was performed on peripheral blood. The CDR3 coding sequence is TGTGCCACCAGCAGAGGCAGGGCTTCTGGAGAGACCCAGTACTTC. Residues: CATSRGRASGETQYF.